The 10 T cell receptor beta chains below come from one sample, sequenced in a study of beta chain features in type 1 diabetes. Since all of the isolated RNA was reverse transcribed, expressed TCRB transcripts were what got sequenced. Sequenced by immunoSEQ multiplex PCR; TCRdb stores in-frame clones only, minus some. The sample lists roughly 170,000 clones, 10% to 15% occurring once. The source material was central memory CD4+ T cells from blood. These receptors came from a woman aged 18-35 years in good health.

The V gene is TRBV7-2, the J gene TRBJ2-5; TRBD2 matches at 8 bases. CDR3 length: 15 residues. CDR1 SGHTA and CDR2 FQGNSA come from the germline V gene. Losses at the gene ends were 4 bases for V and 3 bases for J; bases not matched to a gene: 7. CDR3 bases: TGTGCCAGCAGCTGGCCGGGACTAGGAAAAGAGACCCAGTACTTC. Translation gives CASSWPGLGKETQYF. Combining the CDR3 with reference TRBV7-2 and TRBJ2-5 gives the whole variable domain GAGVSQSPSNKVTEKGKDVELRCDPISGHTALYWYRQSLGQGLEFLIYFQGNSAPDKSGLPSDRFSAERTGGSVSTLTIQRTQQEDSAVYLCASSWPGLGKETQYFGPGTRLLVL.

The chain recombines TRBV6-1 with TRBJ2-1, with D uncertain. Trimming shortened V by 3 bases and J by 3 bases, and 9 bases separated the two germline ends. Germline CDR1 reads MNHNS; CDR2 reads SASEGT. The CDR3 totals 14 residues. CDR3 amino acids: CASSERLSYNEQFF. DNA for the CDR3: TGTGCCAGCAGTGAGAGACTGAGCTACAATGAGCAGTTCTTC.

This clone has only a few counts. A much larger clone lies a single base off, so this may be a read error. Other nucleotide sequences from this sample produce the same CDR3. V and J are TRBV28 and TRBJ1-2; no clear D. The CDR3 length is 12 residues. Germline CDR1 is MDHEN and CDR2 is SYDVKM. The germline V and J ends were trimmed by 6 bases and 0 bases, with 5 bases remaining between them. CDR3 sequence (DNA): TGTGCCAGCAGCCTATCTAACTATGGCTACACCTTC. Its translation: CASSLSNYGYTF.

The sample holds many counts of this clone. V gene TRBV29-1 combines with J gene TRBJ2-7; D is possibly TRBD2 (6 bases). The V gene's germline CDR1 is SQVTM and CDR2 ANQGSEA. V was trimmed by 3 bases and J by 6 bases, leaving 9 bases between them. This CDR3 is built from 11 residues. CDR3 amino acids: CSVDLGGEQYF. The CDR3 region has the DNA TGCAGCGTTGATCTCGGGGGCGAGCAGTACTTC.

This clone was picked up a small number of times. The chain carries TRBV2 and TRBJ2-3; no definite D call. V lost 4 bases and J 2 bases, leaving 7 bases between the germline ends. The CDR3 has 13 amino acids. Germline V gene data show CDR1 as SNHLY and CDR2 as FYNNEI. The CDR3 here is CASSGNPTDTQYF. In DNA form, the CDR3 reads TGTGCCAGCAGTGGTAATCCCACAGATACGCAGTATTTT.

This clone was counted a few times. The rearrangement uses TRBV30 and TRBJ2-5, with 12 nucleotides matching TRBD1. Germline lookup yields CDR1 GTSNPN and CDR2 SVGIG (reference sequence). This CDR3 region has 15 residues. After removal of 2 bases from V and 4 bases from J, the junction contained 5 bases not matched to a gene. The CDR3 region is CAWSSGQGARETQYF. The CDR3 DNA is TGTGCCTGGAGTTCGGGACAGGGGGCTAGAGAGACCCAGTACTTC.

The rearrangement uses TRBV5-6 and TRBJ1-2; 10 bases map to TRBD1. V shed 5 bases, J shed 7 bases, and the junction held 5 bases outside the gene matches. The germline gives CDR1 SGHDT, CDR2 YYEEEE. There are 13 residues in the CDR3. The CDR3 reads CASSSTGGFGYTF. As DNA, the CDR3 is TGTGCCAGCAGTTCGACAGGGGGCTTTGGCTACACCTTC.

The chain recombines TRBV28 with TRBJ2-3; tentatively, D is TRBD2 (5 bases). This CDR3 region has 16 residues. The V gene's germline CDR1 is MDHEN and CDR2 SYDVKM. The V end lost 8 bases, the J end lost 3 bases, and 21 bases lay between the germline ends. CDR3 nucleotide sequence: TGTGCCAGCCCCCCTCGTGGGAGATTAGGTACAGATACGCAGTATTTT. Amino acids: CASPPRGRLGTDTQYF.

The CDR3 loop is CASSLAGQLSYGYTF. CDR3 in DNA: TGCGCCAGCAGCCTTGCTGGACAGCTTAGCTATGGCTACACCTTC. The rearrangement uses TRBV4-3 and TRBJ1-2; tentative D call: TRBD1 (6 bases). Trimming removed 4 bases at V and 4 bases at J, with 16 bases between. This CDR3 has 15 amino acids. The germline gives CDR1 LGHNA, CDR2 YSLEER.

This clone was seen only a few times. The chain uses TRBV6-5 and TRBJ1-1; a possible D gene is TRBD1 (6 bases). CDR1 is MNHEY and CDR2 is SVGAGI in the germline V gene. V dropped 6 bases and J dropped 5 bases, with 13 bases sitting between them. The CDR3 covers 13 residues. The CDR3 bases are TGTGCCAGCAGGGCGGACAGTTTGACTGAAGCTTTCTTT. This codes for CASRADSLTEAFF.